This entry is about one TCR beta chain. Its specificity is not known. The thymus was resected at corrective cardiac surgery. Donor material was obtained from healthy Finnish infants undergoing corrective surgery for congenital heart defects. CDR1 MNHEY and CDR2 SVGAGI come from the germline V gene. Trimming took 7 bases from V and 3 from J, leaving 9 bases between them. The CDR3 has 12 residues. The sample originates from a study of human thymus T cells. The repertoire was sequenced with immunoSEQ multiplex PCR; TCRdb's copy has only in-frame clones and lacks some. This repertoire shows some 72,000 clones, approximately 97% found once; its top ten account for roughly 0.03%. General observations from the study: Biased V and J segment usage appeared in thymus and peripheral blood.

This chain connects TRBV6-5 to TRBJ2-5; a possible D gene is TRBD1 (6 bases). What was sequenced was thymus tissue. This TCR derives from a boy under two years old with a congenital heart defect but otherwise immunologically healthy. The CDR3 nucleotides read TGTGCCAGCAAAGACAGGAAAGAGACCCAGTACTTC. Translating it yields CASKDRKETQYF.